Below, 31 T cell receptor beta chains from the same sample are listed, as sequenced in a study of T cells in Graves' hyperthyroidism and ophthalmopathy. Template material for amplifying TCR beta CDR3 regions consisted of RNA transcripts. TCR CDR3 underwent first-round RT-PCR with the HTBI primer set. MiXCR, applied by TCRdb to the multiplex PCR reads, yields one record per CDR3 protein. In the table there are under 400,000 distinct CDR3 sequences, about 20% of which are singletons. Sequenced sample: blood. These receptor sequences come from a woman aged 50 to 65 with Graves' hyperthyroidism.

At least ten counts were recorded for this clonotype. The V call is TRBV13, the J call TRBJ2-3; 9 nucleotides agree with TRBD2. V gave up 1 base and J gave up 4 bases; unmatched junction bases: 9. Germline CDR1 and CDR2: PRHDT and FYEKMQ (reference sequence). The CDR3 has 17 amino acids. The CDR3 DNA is TGTGCCAGCAGCTTAGAAGGGCTAGCGGGAATTGCAGATACGCAGTATTTT. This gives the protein CASSLEGLAGIADTQYF.

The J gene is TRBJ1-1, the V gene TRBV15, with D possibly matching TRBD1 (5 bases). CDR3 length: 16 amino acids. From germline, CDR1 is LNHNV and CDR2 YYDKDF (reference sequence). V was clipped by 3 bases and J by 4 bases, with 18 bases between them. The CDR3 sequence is CATSRVGTPGGTEAFF. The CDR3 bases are TGTGCCACCAGCAGGGTCGGGACTCCCGGAGGCACTGAAGCTTTCTTT.

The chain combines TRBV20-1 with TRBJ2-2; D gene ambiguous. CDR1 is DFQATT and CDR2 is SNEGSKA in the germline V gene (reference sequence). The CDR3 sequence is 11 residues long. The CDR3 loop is CSVDSTGELFF. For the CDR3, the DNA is TGCAGCGTTGATAGCACCGGGGAGCTGTTTTTT.

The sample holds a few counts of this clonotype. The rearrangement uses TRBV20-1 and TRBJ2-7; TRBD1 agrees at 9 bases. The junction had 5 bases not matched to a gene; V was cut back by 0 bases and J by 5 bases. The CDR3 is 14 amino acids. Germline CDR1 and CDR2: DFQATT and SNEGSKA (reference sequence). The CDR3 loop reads CSAREGQGGDEQYF. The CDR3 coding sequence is TGCAGTGCTAGAGAGGGACAGGGCGGCGACGAGCAGTACTTC.

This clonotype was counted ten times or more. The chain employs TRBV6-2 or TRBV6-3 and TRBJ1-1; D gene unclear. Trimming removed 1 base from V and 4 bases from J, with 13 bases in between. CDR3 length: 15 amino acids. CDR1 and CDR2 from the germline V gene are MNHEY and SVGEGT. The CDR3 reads CASSYLDLGPTEAFF. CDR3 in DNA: TGTGCCAGCAGTTACTTGGACCTTGGCCCCACTGAAGCTTTCTTT.

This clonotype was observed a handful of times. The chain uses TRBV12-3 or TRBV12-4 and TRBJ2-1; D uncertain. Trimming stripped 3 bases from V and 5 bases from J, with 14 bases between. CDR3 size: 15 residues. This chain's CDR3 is CASSFYARPDNEQFF. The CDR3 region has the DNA TGTGCCAGCAGTTTTTATGCGCGGCCAGACAATGAGCAGTTCTTC.

Here the CDR3 reads CASSDTKHLAKNIQYF. The CDR3 nucleotides read TGTGCCAGCAGCGACACAAAACACCTAGCCAAAAACATTCAGTACTTC. The V and J genes are TRBV14 and TRBJ2-4; D gene unclear. This CDR3 region has 16 residues. Germline CDR1 reads SGHDN; CDR2 reads FVKESK. Trimming took off 5 bases at V and 0 bases at J, with 14 bases between the two ends.

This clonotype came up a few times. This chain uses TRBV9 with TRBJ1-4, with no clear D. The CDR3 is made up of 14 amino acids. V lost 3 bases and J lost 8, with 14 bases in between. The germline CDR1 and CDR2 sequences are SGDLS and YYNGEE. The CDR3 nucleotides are TGTGCCAGCAGCGCTAGTCCCTTCGGCGAAAAACTGTTTTTT. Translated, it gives CASSASPFGEKLFF.

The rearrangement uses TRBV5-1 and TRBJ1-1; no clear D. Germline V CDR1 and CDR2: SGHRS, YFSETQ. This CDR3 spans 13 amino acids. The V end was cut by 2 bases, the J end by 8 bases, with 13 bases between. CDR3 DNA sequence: TGCGCCAGCAGCTTCGGAGGAGGAATAGAAGCTTTCTTT. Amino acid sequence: CASSFGGGIEAFF.

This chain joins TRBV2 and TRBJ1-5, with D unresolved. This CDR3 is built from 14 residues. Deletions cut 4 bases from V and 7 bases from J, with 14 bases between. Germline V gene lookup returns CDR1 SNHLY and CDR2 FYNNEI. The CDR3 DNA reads TGTGCCAGCAGTGGGCCCTTGAGCGGGCAGCCCCAGCATTTT. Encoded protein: CASSGPLSGQPQHF.

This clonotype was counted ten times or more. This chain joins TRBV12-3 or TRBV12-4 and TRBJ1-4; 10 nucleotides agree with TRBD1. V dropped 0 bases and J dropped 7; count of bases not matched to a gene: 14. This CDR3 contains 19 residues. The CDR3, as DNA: TGTGCCAGCAGTTTAGCGTTATTCCCCCCCGACAGGGGGCTTGAAAAACTGTTTTTT. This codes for CASSLALFPPDRGLEKLFF.

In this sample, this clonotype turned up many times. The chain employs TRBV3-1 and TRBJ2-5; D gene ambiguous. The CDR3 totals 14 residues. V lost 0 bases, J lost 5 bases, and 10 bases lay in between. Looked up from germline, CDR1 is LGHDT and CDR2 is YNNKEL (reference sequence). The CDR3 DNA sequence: TGTGCCAGCAGCCAAGACACAGTCAGGGAGACCCAGTACTTC. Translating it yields CASSQDTVRETQYF.

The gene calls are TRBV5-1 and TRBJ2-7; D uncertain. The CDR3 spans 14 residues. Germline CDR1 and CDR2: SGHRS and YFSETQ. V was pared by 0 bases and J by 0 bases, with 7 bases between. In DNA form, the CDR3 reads TGCGCCAGCAGCTTGGCCGCAGGCTCCTACGAGCAGTACGTC. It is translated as CASSLAAGSYEQYV.

The CDR3 loop reads CAKTGKKPRNFNEQFF. In nucleotides, the CDR3 is TGTGCCAAAACGGGGAAAAAGCCGAGGAATTTCAATGAGCAGTTCTTC. This chain uses TRBV19 with TRBJ2-1; possibly TRBD2 for D (5 bases). The germline V gene has CDR1 LNHDA and CDR2 SQIVND (reference sequence). The CDR3 contains 16 residues. V was shortened by 10 bases and J by 6 bases, with 25 bases between the two germline ends.

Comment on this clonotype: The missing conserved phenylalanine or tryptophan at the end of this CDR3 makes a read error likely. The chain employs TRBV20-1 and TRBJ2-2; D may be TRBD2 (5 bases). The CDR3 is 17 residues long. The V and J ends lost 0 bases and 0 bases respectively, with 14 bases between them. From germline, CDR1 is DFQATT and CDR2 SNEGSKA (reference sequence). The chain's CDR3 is CSAREETGLANTGELFL. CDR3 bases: TGCAGTGCTAGAGAAGAGACTGGACTTGCGAACACCGGGGAGCTGTTTCTT.

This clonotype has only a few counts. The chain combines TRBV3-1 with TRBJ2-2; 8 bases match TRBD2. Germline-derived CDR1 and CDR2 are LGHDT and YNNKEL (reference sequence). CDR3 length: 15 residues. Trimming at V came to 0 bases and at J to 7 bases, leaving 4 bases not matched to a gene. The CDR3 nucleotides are TGTGCCAGCAGCCAAGATCGGGGGGGGGTCGGGGAGCTGTTTTTT. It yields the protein CASSQDRGGVGELFF.

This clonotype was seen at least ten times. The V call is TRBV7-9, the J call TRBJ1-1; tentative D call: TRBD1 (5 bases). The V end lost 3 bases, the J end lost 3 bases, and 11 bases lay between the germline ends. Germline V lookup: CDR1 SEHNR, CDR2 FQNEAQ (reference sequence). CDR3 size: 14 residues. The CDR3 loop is CASSFLGGDTEAFF. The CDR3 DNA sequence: TGTGCCAGCAGCTTCCTCGGGGGAGACACTGAAGCTTTCTTT.

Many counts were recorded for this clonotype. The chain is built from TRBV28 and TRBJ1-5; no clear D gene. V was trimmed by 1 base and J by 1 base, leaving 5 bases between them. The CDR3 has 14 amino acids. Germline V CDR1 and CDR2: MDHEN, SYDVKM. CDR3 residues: CASSLSLSNQPQHF. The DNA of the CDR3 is TGTGCCAGCAGTTTATCTTTGAGCAATCAGCCCCAGCATTTT. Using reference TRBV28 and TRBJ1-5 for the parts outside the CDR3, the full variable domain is DVKVTQSSRYLVKRTGEKVFLECVQDMDHENMFWYRQDPGLGLRLIYFSYDVKMKEKGDIPEGYSVSREKKERFSLILESASTNQTSMYLCASSLSLSNQPQHFGDGTRLSIL.

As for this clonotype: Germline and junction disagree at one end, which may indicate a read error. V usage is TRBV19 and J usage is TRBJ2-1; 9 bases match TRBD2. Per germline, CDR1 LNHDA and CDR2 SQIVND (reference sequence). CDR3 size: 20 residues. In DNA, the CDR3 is TGTGCCGGTAGCCAAAAGCCCGGGACTAGCAGAACCCGCTCCTACAATGAGCAGTTCTTC. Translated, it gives CAGSQKPGTSRTRSYNEQFF.

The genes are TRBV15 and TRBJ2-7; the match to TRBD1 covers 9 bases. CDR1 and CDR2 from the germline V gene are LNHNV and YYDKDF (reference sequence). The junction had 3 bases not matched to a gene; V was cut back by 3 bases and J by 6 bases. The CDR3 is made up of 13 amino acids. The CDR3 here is CATSRDRGSEQYF. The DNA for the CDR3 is TGTGCCACCAGCAGGGACAGGGGCAGCGAGCAGTACTTC.

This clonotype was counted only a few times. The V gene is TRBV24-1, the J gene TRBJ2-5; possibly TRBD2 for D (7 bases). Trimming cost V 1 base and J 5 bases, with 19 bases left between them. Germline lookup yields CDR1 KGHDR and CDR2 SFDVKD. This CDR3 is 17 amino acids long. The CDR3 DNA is TGTGCCACCAGTGATTTATCTACAAGGGGGGGCTTGGAGACCCAGTACTTC. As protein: CATSDLSTRGGLETQYF.

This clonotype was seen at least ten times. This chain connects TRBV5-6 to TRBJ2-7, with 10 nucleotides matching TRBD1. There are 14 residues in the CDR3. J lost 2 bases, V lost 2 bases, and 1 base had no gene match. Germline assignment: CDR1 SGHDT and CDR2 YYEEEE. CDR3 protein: CASSFGTGAYEQYF. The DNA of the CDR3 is TGTGCCAGCAGCTTCGGGACAGGGGCCTACGAGCAGTACTTC.

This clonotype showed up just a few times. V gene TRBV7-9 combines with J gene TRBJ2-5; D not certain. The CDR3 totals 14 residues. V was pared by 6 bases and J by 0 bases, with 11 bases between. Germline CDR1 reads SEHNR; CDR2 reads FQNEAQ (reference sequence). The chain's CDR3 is CASRPWTDQETQYF. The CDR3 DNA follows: TGTGCCAGCAGGCCCTGGACCGACCAAGAGACCCAGTACTTC.

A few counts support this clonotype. This CDR3 is CASSQGRDTEAFF. In DNA, the CDR3 is TGCGCCAGCAGCCAAGGTAGGGACACTGAAGCTTTCTTT. V is TRBV4-1 and J is TRBJ1-1, with D uncertain. Germline V lookup: CDR1 MGHRA, CDR2 YSYEKL. This CDR3 has 13 residues. V lost 1 base and J 3 bases, leaving 6 bases between the germline ends.

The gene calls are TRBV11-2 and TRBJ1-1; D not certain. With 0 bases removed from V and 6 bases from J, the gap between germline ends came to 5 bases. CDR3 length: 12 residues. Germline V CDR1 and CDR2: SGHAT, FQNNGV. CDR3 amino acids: CASSLDRPEAFF. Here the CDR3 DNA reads TGTGCCAGCAGCTTAGATAGGCCTGAAGCTTTCTTT.

The CDR3 spells CASSAGQSIAGDGKTQYF. CDR3 coding DNA: TGTGCCAGCAGCGCGGGACAGTCAATAGCGGGGGACGGAAAGACCCAGTACTTC. The chain joins TRBV7-9 to TRBJ2-5; TRBD2 matches 9 bases. J lost 6 bases, V lost 5 bases, and 19 bases had no gene match. Germline V gene data show CDR1 as SEHNR and CDR2 as FQNEAQ (reference sequence). This CDR3 has 18 residues. The full variable domain, with the rest looked up from reference TRBV7-9 and TRBJ2-5, is DTGVSQNPRHKITKRGQNVTFRCDPISEHNRLYWYRQTLGQGPEFLTYFQNEAQLEKSRLLSDRFSAERPKGSFSTLEIQRTEQGDSAMYLCASSAGQSIAGDGKTQYFGPGTRLLVL.

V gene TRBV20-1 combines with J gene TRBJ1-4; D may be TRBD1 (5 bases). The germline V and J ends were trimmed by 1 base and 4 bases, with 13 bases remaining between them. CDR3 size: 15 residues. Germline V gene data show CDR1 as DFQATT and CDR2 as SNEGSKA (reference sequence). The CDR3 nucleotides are TGCAGTGCTAGAGCCCCGGGGGGATTTAATGAAAAACTGTTTTTT. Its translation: CSARAPGGFNEKLFF.

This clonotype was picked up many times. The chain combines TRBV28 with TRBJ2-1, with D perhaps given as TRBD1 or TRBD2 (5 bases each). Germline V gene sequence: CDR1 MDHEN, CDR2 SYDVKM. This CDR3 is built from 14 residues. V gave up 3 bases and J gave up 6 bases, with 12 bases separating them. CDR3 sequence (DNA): TGTGCCAGCAGTTTTGGGGGTATCCTCAATGAGCAGTTCTTC. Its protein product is CASSFGGILNEQFF.

The CDR3 region is CSAPPSGGGAGTDTQYF. The CDR3 bases are TGCAGTGCCCCCCCCTCGGGTGGGGGCGCGGGCACAGATACGCAGTATTTT. The V and J genes are TRBV20-1 and TRBJ2-3; TRBD1 is a possible D gene (6 bases). CDR1 DFQATT and CDR2 SNEGSKA come from the germline V gene (reference sequence). Trimming cost V 6 bases and J 1 base, with 23 bases left between them. This CDR3 contains 17 residues.

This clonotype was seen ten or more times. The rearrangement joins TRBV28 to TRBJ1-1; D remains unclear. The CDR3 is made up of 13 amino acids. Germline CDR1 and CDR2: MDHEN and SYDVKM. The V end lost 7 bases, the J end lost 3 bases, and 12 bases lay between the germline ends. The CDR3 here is CASTSGADTEAFF. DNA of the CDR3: TGTGCCAGCACTTCTGGCGCCGACACTGAAGCTTTCTTT.

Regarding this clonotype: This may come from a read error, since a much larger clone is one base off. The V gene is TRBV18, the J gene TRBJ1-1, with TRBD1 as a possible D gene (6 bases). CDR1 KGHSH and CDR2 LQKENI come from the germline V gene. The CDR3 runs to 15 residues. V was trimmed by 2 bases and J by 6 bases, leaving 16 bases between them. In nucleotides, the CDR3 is TGTGCCAGCTCACCAGGTACAGGGTTGTACTCTGAAGCTTTCTTT. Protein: CASSPGTGLYSEAFF.